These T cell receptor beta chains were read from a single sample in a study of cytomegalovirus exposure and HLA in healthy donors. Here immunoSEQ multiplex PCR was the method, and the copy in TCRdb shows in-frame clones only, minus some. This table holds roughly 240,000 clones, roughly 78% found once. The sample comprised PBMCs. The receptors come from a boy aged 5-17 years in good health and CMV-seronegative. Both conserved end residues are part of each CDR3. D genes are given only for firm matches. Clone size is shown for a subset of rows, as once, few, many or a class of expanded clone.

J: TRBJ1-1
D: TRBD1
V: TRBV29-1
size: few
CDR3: CSGTGQGNTEAFF
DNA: TGCAGCGGTACGGGACAGGGTAACACTGAAGCTTTCTTT

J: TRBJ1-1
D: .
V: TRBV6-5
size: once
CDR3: CASSYSRDNTEAFF
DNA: TGTGCCAGCAGTTACTCCAGGGATAACACTGAAGCTTTCTTT

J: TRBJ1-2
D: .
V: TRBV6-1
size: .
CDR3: CASSSGLSNYGYTF
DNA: TGTGCCAGCAGTTCAGGGCTTTCTAACTATGGCTACACCTTC

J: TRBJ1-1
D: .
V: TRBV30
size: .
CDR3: CAWTHRVMNTEAFF
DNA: TGTGCCTGGACTCACAGGGTTATGAACACTGAAGCTTTCTTT

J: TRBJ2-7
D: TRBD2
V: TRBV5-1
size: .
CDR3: CASSFSGGLTYEQYF
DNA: TGCGCCAGCAGCTTTAGCGGGGGCCTTACCTACGAGCAGTACTTC

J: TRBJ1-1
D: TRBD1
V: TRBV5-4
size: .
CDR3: CASSLQGRPEAFF
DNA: TGTGCCAGCAGCCTACAGGGGCGCCCTGAAGCTTTCTTT

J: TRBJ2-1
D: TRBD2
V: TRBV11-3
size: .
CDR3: CASSLGLAANNEQFF
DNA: TGTGCCAGCAGCCTGGGACTAGCGGCGAACAATGAGCAGTTCTTC

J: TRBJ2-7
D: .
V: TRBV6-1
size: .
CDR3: CASSEIFYEQYF
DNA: TGTGCCAGCAGTGAAATCTTTTACGAGCAGTACTTC

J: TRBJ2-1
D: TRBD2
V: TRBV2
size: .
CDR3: CASRSGTSGLGEQFF
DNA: TGTGCCAGCAGGTCCGGGACTAGCGGTCTAGGGGAGCAGTTCTTC

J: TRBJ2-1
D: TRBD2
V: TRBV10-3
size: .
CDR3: CAIMVASGKNEQFF
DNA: TGTGCCATCATGGTGGCTAGCGGGAAAAATGAGCAGTTCTTC

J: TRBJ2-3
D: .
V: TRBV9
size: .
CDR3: CASSLTLADTQYF
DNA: TGTGCCAGCAGCCTTACTCTCGCAGATACGCAGTATTTT

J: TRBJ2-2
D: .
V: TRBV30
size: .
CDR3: CAWSAGVDTGELFF
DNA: TGTGCCTGGAGTGCAGGGGTGGACACCGGGGAGCTGTTTTTT

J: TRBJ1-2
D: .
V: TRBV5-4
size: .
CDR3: CASSQGQNANYGYTF
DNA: TGTGCCAGCAGCCAAGGACAGAACGCTAACTATGGCTACACCTTC

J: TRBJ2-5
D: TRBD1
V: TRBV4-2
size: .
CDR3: CASSPGQGVNQETQYF
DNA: TGTGCCAGCAGCCCAGGACAGGGGGTAAACCAAGAGACCCAGTACTTC

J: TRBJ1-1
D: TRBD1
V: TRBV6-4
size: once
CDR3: CASSAQGGTATEAFF
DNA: TGTGCCAGCAGTGCGCAAGGCGGGACAGCCACTGAAGCTTTCTTT

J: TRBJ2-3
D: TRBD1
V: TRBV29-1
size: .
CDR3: CSVDGTAASPTDTQYF
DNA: TGCAGCGTTGACGGGACAGCCGCCAGCCCCACAGATACGCAGTATTTT

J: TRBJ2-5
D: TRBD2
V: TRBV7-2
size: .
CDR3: CASSFSLAGQETQYF
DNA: TGTGCCAGCAGCTTCTCCCTAGCGGGGCAAGAGACCCAGTACTTC

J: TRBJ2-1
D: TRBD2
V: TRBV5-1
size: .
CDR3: CASSFFVELAVNEQFF
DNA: TGCGCCAGCAGCTTTTTTGTTGAGCTAGCGGTAAATGAGCAGTTCTTC

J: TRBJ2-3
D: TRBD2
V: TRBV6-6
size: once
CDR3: CASSPIKRGRTDTQYF
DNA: TGTGCCAGCAGCCCTATTAAGCGGGGGCGCACAGATACGCAGTATTTT

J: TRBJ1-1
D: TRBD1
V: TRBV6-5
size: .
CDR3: CASRPTTGVTEAFF
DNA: TGTGCCAGCAGGCCGACCACAGGGGTAACTGAAGCTTTCTTT

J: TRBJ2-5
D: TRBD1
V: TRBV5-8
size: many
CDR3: CASSARTGAETQYF
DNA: TGTGCCAGCAGCGCCAGGACAGGGGCAGAGACCCAGTACTTC

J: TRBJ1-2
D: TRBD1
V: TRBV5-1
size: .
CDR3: CASSSQLPGRGLYGYTF
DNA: TGCGCCAGCAGCTCGCAGCTGCCAGGCAGGGGGCTCTATGGCTACACCTTC

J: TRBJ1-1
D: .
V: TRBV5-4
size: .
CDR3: CASSLDRWEAEAFF
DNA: TGTGCCAGCAGCCTAGACAGGTGGGAAGCTGAAGCTTTCTTT

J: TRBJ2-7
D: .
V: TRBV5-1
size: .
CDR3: CASSLRQQQYF
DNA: TGCGCCAGCAGCCTCAGACAGCAGCAGTACTTC

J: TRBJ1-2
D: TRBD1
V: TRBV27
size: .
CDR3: CASSVYRGLYGYTF
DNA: TGTGCCAGCAGTGTGTACAGGGGTCTCTATGGCTACACCTTC

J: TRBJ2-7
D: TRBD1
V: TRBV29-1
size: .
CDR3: CSVEVRDRVPEQYF
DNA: TGCAGCGTTGAGGTCCGGGACAGGGTCCCCGAGCAGTACTTC